Listed here are 20 T cell receptor beta chains from one sample, sequenced in a study of T cells in women clearing cervical HPV infection (dated by TCRdb to 2017 to 2018). The method was the immunoSEQ multiplex PCR assay. Here the immuneACCESS table is served through TCRdb, limited to in-frame sequences with V and J called. Missing clones are a known gap in these copies; in checked studies unresolved V genes cover under half, and the rest lacks a known reason. The sample's table covers fewer than 15,000 clones. Of the sample, around 25% falls within the top ten clones. Specimen: blood buffy coat. The receptors come from a woman aged 18 to 75 with a cervical HPV16 infection that either progressed to CIN3+ or cleared (not recorded which).

With respect to this clone: The read stops 3 residues short of the end of the CDR3; the missing end is completed from the germline J gene. The chain carries TRBV30 and TRBJ1-1; D is unresolved. The ends were cut back, 4 bases at V and 4 bases at J, with 13 bases in the middle. This CDR3 spans 13 amino acids. Per the germline V gene, CDR1 is GTSNPN and CDR2 is SVGIG (reference sequence). This CDR3 is CAWKRSSGTEAFF. The part of the CDR3 DNA that was read is TGTGCCTGGAAAAGGTCGTCGGGCACTGAA. Looking up the rest from reference TRBV30 and TRBJ1-1 gives the full variable domain: SQTIHQWPATLVQPVGSPLSLECTVEGTSNPNLYWYRQAAGRGLQLLFYSVGIGQISSEVPQNLSASRPQDRQFILSSKKLLLSDSGFYLCAWKRSSGTEAFFGQGTRLTVV.

On this clone: The read terminates 3 residues before the CDR3 end, so the remaining end is supplied by the germline J gene. The V and J genes are TRBV2 and TRBJ2-1; 9 bases fit TRBD1. CDR1 SNHLY and CDR2 FYNNEI come from the germline V gene. Unmatched junction bases numbered 5, after V lost 1 base and J lost 7 bases. The CDR3 totals 15 residues. CDR3 DNA (partial): TGTGCCAGCAGTGAAGATCAGGGGACAGGGAATGAG. It codes for CASSEDQGTGNE. The whole CDR3 sequence is CASSEDQGTGNEQFF.

Points on this clone: Read data end 3 residues before the CDR3 end; the end is taken from the germline J gene. The rearrangement uses TRBV5-1 and TRBJ2-6, with D maybe TRBD1 (6 bases). The CDR3 runs 17 residues. Germline V gene data show CDR1 as SGHRS and CDR2 as YFSETQ. Trimming shortened V by 4 bases and J by 0 bases, and 14 bases separated the two germline ends. The CDR3 is CASSLRTGPSGANVLTF. CDR3 DNA, as far as it was read: TGCGCCAGCAGCCTACGAACAGGGCCCTCTGGGGCCAACGTC.

Note on this clone: With the read ending 3 residues before the CDR3 end, the germline J gene is used to fill in that end. The V and J genes are TRBV7-2 and TRBJ2-4; D not certain. Germline V gene sequence: CDR1 SGHTA, CDR2 FQGNSA. The ends were cut back, 5 bases at V and 6 bases at J, with 11 bases in the middle. This CDR3 contains 13 residues. The covered CDR3 bases are TGTGCCAGCAGCCCCCACTCGGGAAACATT. Translating gives CASSPHSGNI. The whole CDR3 sequence reads CASSPHSGNIQYF.

On this clone: The sequenced fragment ends 3 residues before the CDR3 boundary, so the rest is inferred from the germline J gene. The J gene is TRBJ1-1, the V gene TRBV4-2, with a possible D match to TRBD1 (5 bases). The V gene's germline CDR1 is LGHNA and CDR2 YNFKEQ. V lost 4 bases to trimming and J lost 0 bases, with 15 bases between them. This CDR3 is 16 amino acids long. The sequenced CDR3 bases are TGTGCCAGCAGCCCCTCGACAGAGGACATGAACACTGAA. Protein: CASSPSTEDMNTE. The full CDR3 is CASSPSTEDMNTEAFF.

About this clone itself: Sequencing ends 3 residues short of the CDR3 end; the germline J gene provides the rest. The gene calls are TRBV5-1 and TRBJ1-1; 7 bases align to TRBD1. The CDR3 extends over 15 amino acids. From germline, CDR1 is SGHRS and CDR2 YFSETQ. The V gene end was trimmed by 3 bases and the J gene end by 4 bases; junction bases not matched to a gene: 9. This CDR3 is CASSSITGATTEAFF. The CDR3 bases that were read are TGCGCCAGCAGCTCGATTACAGGGGCCACCACTGAA.

Details on this clone: The read stops 3 residues short of the end of the CDR3; the missing end is completed from the germline J gene. The genes are TRBV15 and TRBJ1-6; D perhaps matches TRBD1 (5 bases). Per germline, CDR1 LNHNV and CDR2 YYDKDF (reference sequence). This CDR3 spans 13 amino acids. The CDR3 reads CATSPYPRAPLHF. Partial CDR3 DNA: TGTGCCACCAGCCCCTATCCCAGGGCCCCC.

A note on this clone: The read halts 3 residues ahead of the CDR3 end, with the missing end drawn from the germline J gene. The V gene is TRBV2, the J gene TRBJ1-2, with D possibly matching TRBD1 (6 bases). The V end was cut by 7 bases, the J end by 2 bases, with 14 bases between. Germline CDR1 and CDR2: SNHLY and FYNNEI. This CDR3 has 14 amino acids. The CDR3 spells CASTTGMSNYGYTF. The sequenced CDR3 bases are TGTGCCAGCACTACAGGGATGTCAAACTATGGC.

In the case of this clone: From the germline J gene comes the end of the CDR3, since the read stops 3 residues before it. V is TRBV7-9 and J is TRBJ2-1; D may be TRBD2 (6 bases). Germline V gene lookup returns CDR1 SEHNR and CDR2 FQNEAQ (reference sequence). The CDR3 has 15 amino acids. V was trimmed by 5 bases and J by 6 bases, leaving 17 bases between them. This CDR3 is CASSPERLGPNEQFF. The DNA read from the CDR3 is TGTGCCAGCAGCCCAGAGAGACTAGGACCCAATGAG.

On this clone itself: The CDR3 end lies 3 residues beyond the end of the read and is filled in from the germline J gene. V usage is TRBV28 and J usage is TRBJ1-2, with D possibly being TRBD1 (6 bases). Trimming pared 4 bases from V and 4 bases from J, leaving 16 bases between. The CDR3 has 15 amino acids. The germline V gene has CDR1 MDHEN and CDR2 SYDVKM. Partial CDR3 DNA: TGTGCCAGCAGTTCCCGATCGACAGGTTCCTATGGC. Translation gives CASSSRSTGSYG. The whole CDR3 protein reads CASSSRSTGSYGYTF.

On this clone itself: The sequenced fragment ends 3 residues before the CDR3 boundary, so the rest is inferred from the germline J gene. This chain joins TRBV6-1 and TRBJ2-1, with a possible D match to TRBD1 (6 bases). The V gene's germline CDR1 is MNHNS and CDR2 SASEGT. The ends were cut back, 4 bases at V and 5 bases at J, with 15 bases in the middle. CDR3 length: 15 amino acids. The CDR3 bases that were read are TGTGCCAGCAGTGGGGGACACCTACGAAACAATGAG. This encodes CASSGGHLRNNE. The full-length CDR3 reads as CASSGGHLRNNEQFF.

As to this clone: Coverage ceases 3 residues before the CDR3 finishes, and the germline J gene fills in the end. The rearrangement uses TRBV5-4 and TRBJ2-7; 7 bases map to TRBD2. The J segment lost 2 bases and the V segment lost 0 bases, leaving 5 bases of the junction unmatched. The CDR3 contains 15 residues. The V gene's germline CDR1 is SGHNT and CDR2 YYREEE (reference sequence). The chain's CDR3 is CASSLAWGGTYEQYF. CDR3 DNA, as far as it was read: TGTGCCAGCAGCTTGGCCTGGGGGGGGACCTACGAG. The full variable domain, its missing parts supplied by reference TRBV5-4 and TRBJ2-7, is ETGVTQSPTHLIKTRGQQVTLRCSSQSGHNTVSWYQQALGQGPQFIFQYYREEENGRGNFPPRFSGLQFPNYSSELNVNALELDDSALYLCASSLAWGGTYEQYFGPGTRLTVT.

As concerns this clone: The read ends 3 residues early relative to the CDR3; the germline J gene fills the gap. The chain recombines TRBV20-1 with TRBJ2-1; D gene ambiguous. CDR1 is DFQATT and CDR2 is SNEGSKA in the germline V gene (reference sequence). The CDR3 consists of 12 residues. V dropped 3 bases and J dropped 8 bases, with 11 bases sitting between them. CDR3 bases read: TGCAGTGCTAGCCGACAAGGTTATGAG. Translating it yields CSASRQGYE. The CDR3 in its entirety is CSASRQGYEQFF.

The CDR3 DNA, read in part, is TGCAGCGTAGGCGGCGACGACCAGCCC. It yields the protein CSVGGDDQP. In full, the CDR3 reads CSVGGDDQPQHF. The J gene is TRBJ1-5, the V gene TRBV29-1, with no clear D. From the germline J gene comes the end of the CDR3, since the read stops 3 residues before it. CDR1 and CDR2 from the germline V gene are SQVTM and ANQGSEA. V was pared by 6 bases and J by 7 bases, with 13 bases between. The CDR3 loop spans 12 amino acids. The variable domain in full, completed from reference TRBV29-1 and TRBJ1-5, reads SAVISQKPSRDICQRGTSLTIQCQVDSQVTMMFWYRQQPGQSLTLIATANQGSEATYESGFVIDKFPISRPNLTFSTLTVSNMSPEDSSIYLCSVGGDDQPQHFGDGTRLSIL.

Turning to this clone: The CDR3 goes on 3 residues after the read ends, and that part is filled in from the germline J gene. The chain combines TRBV2 with TRBJ1-5, with 10 bases identical to TRBD1. CDR1 and CDR2 from the germline V gene are SNHLY and FYNNEI. The V gene end was trimmed by 7 bases and the J gene end by 2 bases; junction bases not matched to a gene: 5. The CDR3 extends over 15 amino acids. The CDR3 bases that were read are TGTGCCAGCACCCCGACAGGGGGCGGCAATCAGCCC. Encoded protein: CASTPTGGGNQP. The whole CDR3 protein is CASTPTGGGNQPQHF.

On this clone: The CDR3 is cut off 3 residues early in the read; its end comes from the germline J gene. The genes are TRBV6-1 and TRBJ2-1, with D perhaps matching TRBD2 (7 bases). The CDR3 has 15 amino acids. Between the trimmed V and J ends, which lost 3 bases and 7 bases, there was a span of 16 bases. Germline V gene sequence: CDR1 MNHNS, CDR2 SASEGT. CDR3 residues: CASSEGQGGGNEQFF. The sequenced part of the CDR3 DNA is TGTGCCAGCAGTGAGGGACAAGGGGGGGGAAATGAG.

The CDR3: CAWSISGGNNEQFF. The DNA read from the CDR3 is TGTGCCTGGAGTATAAGCGGGGGAAACAATGAG. The gene calls are TRBV30 and TRBJ2-1; 8 bases line up with TRBD2. Sequencing ends 3 residues short of the CDR3 end; the germline J gene provides the rest. This CDR3 region has 14 residues. The V segment lost 2 bases and the J segment 5 bases; nucleotides outside the gene matches: 5. CDR1 is GTSNPN and CDR2 is SVGIG in the germline V gene (reference sequence).

Note on this clone: Read coverage stops 3 residues before the CDR3 terminus; the germline J gene supplies the remainder. This rearrangement joins TRBV18 to TRBJ2-4; 9 nucleotides match TRBD1. Germline V CDR1 and CDR2: KGHSH, LQKENI. The CDR3 totals 16 residues. Here the CDR3 reads CASSPTVTGGDYGQYF. CDR3 bases read: TGTGCCAGCTCACCAACAGTCACAGGGGGCGATTATGGT. Full variable domain (rest looked up from reference TRBV18 and TRBJ2-4): NAGVMQNPRHLVRRRGQEARLRCSPMKGHSHVYWYRQLPEEGLKFMVYLQKENIIDESGMPKERFSAEFPKEGPSILRIQQVVRGDSAAYFCASSPTVTGGDYGQYFGAGTRLSVL.

In the case of this clone: The sequenced fragment ends 3 residues before the CDR3 boundary, so the rest is inferred from the germline J gene. The chain has TRBV5-6 and TRBJ2-5; maybe TRBD1 (6 bases). CDR3 length: 14 amino acids. V was cut by 1 base and J by 3 bases, with 10 bases left in between. Per germline, CDR1 SGHDT and CDR2 YYEEEE. Incomplete CDR3 DNA: TGTGCCAGCAGCTTGTCAGGGGTGGAAGAGACC. Translation: CASSLSGVEET. From start to end, the CDR3 is CASSLSGVEETQYF.

Details on this clone: The read stops 3 residues short of the end of the CDR3; the missing end is completed from the germline J gene. The chain employs TRBV10-3 and TRBJ2-1; 10 nucleotides line up with TRBD1. Germline-derived CDR1 and CDR2 are ENHRY and SYGVKD. This CDR3 has 15 residues. J lost 4 bases, V lost 6 bases, and 6 bases had no gene match. CDR3 sequence reads: CAISQGQGTYNEQFF. The sequenced CDR3 bases are TGTGCCATCAGCCAGGGACAGGGGACTTACAATGAG.